These 24 T cell receptor beta chains were sequenced from one sample in a study of T cells in Graves' hyperthyroidism and ophthalmopathy. RNA transcripts yielded amplified TCR beta CDR3 regions. HTBI primers were the set used in a first-round RT-PCR of the TCR CDR3. From the multiplex PCR reads, TCRdb called clonotypes with MiXCR, one entry per CDR3 protein. The table has around 690,000 distinct CDR3 sequences, roughly 17% seen once; the top ten hold roughly a sixth. The specimen sequenced was blood. Receptors were obtained from a man aged 50 to 59 with Graves' hyperthyroidism.

This clonotype was counted ten times or more. The chain has TRBV12-3 or TRBV12-4 and TRBJ1-1; no definite D call. Trimming took 2 bases from V and 1 from J, leaving 5 bases between them. The CDR3 covers 13 residues. The CDR3: CASSLRSNTEAFF. In DNA form, the CDR3 reads TGTGCCAGCAGTTTAAGGTCGAACACTGAAGCTTTCTTT.

This clonotype has at least ten counts. This chain connects TRBV28 to TRBJ1-5, with D perhaps matching TRBD1 (6 bases). Trimming took off 5 bases at V and 2 bases at J, with 16 bases between the two ends. CDR3 length: 16 residues. Germline CDR1 is MDHEN and CDR2 is SYDVKM. CDR3 sequence reads: CASSPRRGRRNQPQHF. DNA for the CDR3: TGTGCCAGCAGTCCACGCCGGGGGCGACGCAATCAGCCCCAGCATTTT.

The chain carries TRBV27 and TRBJ2-1, with 7 bases identical to TRBD2. V lost 6 bases and J lost 2; bases outside the gene matches: 4. Germline V CDR1 and CDR2: MNHEY, SMNVEV (reference sequence). CDR3 length: 14 amino acids. This CDR3 reads CASRAGSAYNEQFF. For the CDR3, the DNA is TGTGCCAGCAGAGCGGGGTCAGCCTACAATGAGCAGTTCTTC.

This clonotype was observed many times. The chain joins TRBV10-3 to TRBJ2-7; D call uncertain. This CDR3 has 12 residues. Germline-derived CDR1 and CDR2 are ENHRY and SYGVKD. V was pared by 4 bases and J by 3 bases, with 7 bases between. As DNA, the CDR3 is TGTGCCATCAGTGTGGGTAACTACGAGCAGTACTTC. Translating it yields CAISVGNYEQYF.

The V and J genes are TRBV10-3 and TRBJ2-3; maybe TRBD1 (6 bases). Germline lookup yields CDR1 ENHRY and CDR2 SYGVKD. The CDR3 is 15 residues long. The ends were cut back, 6 bases at V and 2 bases at J, with 15 bases in the middle. Here the CDR3 DNA reads TGTGCCATCAGGAAGGGGGACCCTTACACAGATACGCAGTATTTT. This gives the protein CAIRKGDPYTDTQYF.

The chain carries TRBV9 and TRBJ2-1; 9 bases line up with TRBD2. The V gene's germline CDR1 is SGDLS and CDR2 YYNGEE. This CDR3 region has 19 residues. Losses at the gene ends were 5 bases for V and 0 bases for J; bases not matched to a gene: 15. CDR3 sequence: CASSGGTSGWESSYNEQFF. CDR3 nucleotide sequence: TGTGCCAGCAGTGGGGGAACTAGCGGGTGGGAAAGCTCCTACAATGAGCAGTTCTTC.

The sample holds a few counts of this clonotype. The chain links TRBV29-1 to TRBJ2-7; 8 nucleotides match TRBD1. The CDR3 spans 13 residues. Trimming removed 2 bases from V and 5 bases from J; junction bases left unmatched: 5. In germline, CDR1 is SQVTM, CDR2 ANQGSEA. This CDR3 is CSVERQGAHEQYF. CDR3 DNA: TGCAGCGTTGAACGCCAGGGGGCCCACGAGCAGTACTTC.

This rearrangement joins TRBV18 to TRBJ2-5; 13 positions match TRBD2. Trimming removed 6 bases from V and 0 bases from J; junction bases left unmatched: 10. Germline V lookup: CDR1 KGHSH, CDR2 LQKENI. This CDR3 is built from 18 residues. The CDR3 nucleotides read TGTGCCAGCTCCCCGAAGAAGGGGACTAGCGGGAACCAAGAGACCCAGTACTTC. As protein: CASSPKKGTSGNQETQYF.

This clonotype was counted ten times or more. This chain links TRBV28 with TRBJ2-3, with 11 bases that match TRBD2. Germline V gene data show CDR1 as MDHEN and CDR2 as SYDVKM. CDR3 length: 16 residues. Germline trimming cut 4 bases from V and 7 bases from J; bases unmatched to any gene: 10. CDR3 region: CASSSAGSGRAHTQYF. CDR3 coding DNA: TGTGCCAGCAGTTCCGCCGGTAGCGGGAGGGCACATACGCAGTATTTT.

This clonotype was detected only once. A clone one base away is much larger, so this may be a read error. The chain combines TRBV28 with TRBJ2-5, with D perhaps TRBD2 (5 bases). The germline CDR1 and CDR2 sequences are MDHEN and SYDVKM. CDR3 length: 14 amino acids. The V gene lost 4 bases and the J gene lost 2 bases, with 11 bases spanning the gap. CDR3 nucleotides: TGTGCCAGCAGTTACGAGGGTAAACAAGAGACCCAGTACTTC. Its translation: CASSYEGKQETQYF. The complete variable domain, with remaining parts taken from reference TRBV28 and TRBJ2-5, reads DVKVTQSSRYLVKRTGEKVFLECVQDMDHENMFWYRQDPGLGLRLIYFSYDVKMKEKGDIPEGYSVSREKKERFSLILESASTNQTSMYLCASSYEGKQETQYFGPGTRLLVL.

The gene calls are TRBV20-1 and TRBJ2-3; D might be TRBD2 (6 bases). The CDR3 totals 15 residues. Germline V gene sequence: CDR1 DFQATT, CDR2 SNEGSKA (reference sequence). Trimming removed 7 bases from V and 8 bases from J, with 25 bases in between. The CDR3 sequence: CSVAFSPSVDGTQYF. The CDR3 DNA reads TGCAGTGTCGCCTTTAGCCCTAGCGTGGATGGTACGCAGTATTTT.

This clonotype was counted a few times. V is TRBV5-1 and J is TRBJ2-1; 7 nucleotides align to TRBD1. CDR3 length: 14 residues. V was clipped by 2 bases and J by 4 bases; unmatched bases: 3. CDR1 is SGHRS and CDR2 is YFSETQ in the germline V gene. As DNA, the CDR3 is TGCGCCAGCAGCTTCCTGGACAGGTACAATGAGCAGTTCTTC. Protein sequence: CASSFLDRYNEQFF.

This clonotype was seen many times. V gene TRBV28 combines with J gene TRBJ1-1, with D tentatively TRBD1 (6 bases). Germline V gene lookup returns CDR1 MDHEN and CDR2 SYDVKM. This CDR3 is built from 14 residues. V shed 2 bases and J shed 6 bases, with 13 bases lying between them. The CDR3 loop reads CASSLRWGAPEAFF. DNA for the CDR3: TGTGCCAGCAGTTTACGTTGGGGGGCGCCTGAAGCTTTCTTT.

As regards this clonotype: This could be a read error, since a much larger clone is one nucleotide away. The V gene is TRBV11-2, the J gene TRBJ2-5; D is unclear. The V gene lost 5 bases and the J gene lost 10 bases, with 11 bases spanning the gap. CDR1 SGHAT and CDR2 FQNNGV come from the germline V gene. The CDR3 runs 11 residues. The CDR3, as DNA: TGTGCCAGCAGCGACCCGAACGACCAGTACTTC. This translates into CASSDPNDQYF.

A few counts support this clonotype. The chain combines TRBV20-1 with TRBJ2-3; no reliable D call. V gave up 1 base and J gave up 4 bases, with 6 bases separating them. CDR1 and CDR2 (germline): DFQATT, SNEGSKA (reference sequence). The CDR3 extends over 12 amino acids. CDR3 sequence (DNA): TGCAGTGCTAGAGTGATAGCAGATACGCAGTATTTT. It encodes CSARVIADTQYF.

This clonotype was seen a few times. The V gene is TRBV9, the J gene TRBJ2-7; no reliable D call. The CDR3 extends over 15 amino acids. Germline CDR1 is SGDLS and CDR2 is YYNGEE. V was clipped by 2 bases and J by 0 bases, with 12 bases between them. DNA for the CDR3: TGTGCCAGCAGCGTCGGGCGGCATTCCTCCTACGAGCAGTACTTC. This encodes CASSVGRHSSYEQYF.

This clonotype was observed many times. One end of the junction is discordant with germline, which a read error may explain. The chain uses TRBV11-2 and TRBJ2-2, with D possibly matching TRBD2 (6 bases). Germline values: CDR1 SGHAT, CDR2 FQNNGV. The CDR3 spans 19 residues. Here the CDR3 DNA reads TGTGCCAGCAGCATAGAAATGATGTCGTGGGAGGATACTTCCGGGGAGCTGTTTTTT. It codes for CASSIEMMSWEDTSGELFF. The entire variable domain, with the rest obtained from reference TRBV11-2 and TRBJ2-2, is as follows: EAGVAQSPRYKIIEKRQSVAFWCNPISGHATLYWYQQILGQGPKLLIQFQNNGVVDDSQLPKDRFSAERLKGVDSTLKIQPAKLEDSAVYLCASSIEMMSWEDTSGELFFGEGSRLTVL.

There are a few counts of this clonotype. The chain uses TRBV30 and TRBJ1-1; D gene ambiguous. This CDR3 contains 13 residues. V was clipped by 5 bases and J by 0 bases, with 10 bases between them. From germline, CDR1 is GTSNPN and CDR2 SVGIG (reference sequence). The CDR3 is CAWFSLLNTEAFF. DNA of the CDR3: TGTGCCTGGTTCAGCCTTTTGAACACTGAAGCTTTCTTT.

A remark on this clonotype: This clone may be a read error of a much larger clone one base away. The gene calls are TRBV2 and TRBJ1-1, with 9 bases aligning to TRBD1. Germline-derived CDR1 and CDR2 are SNHLY and FYNNEI. The CDR3 is 14 amino acids. As DNA, the CDR3 is TGTACCAGCAGTGTGACAGGGGGTTTTACTGAAGCTTTCTTT. It codes for CTSSVTGGFTEAFF.

A few counts support this clonotype. The chain is built from TRBV20-1 and TRBJ2-1, with 11 bases lining up with TRBD1. The CDR3 has 13 amino acids. The germline V gene encodes CDR1 DFQATT and CDR2 SNEGSKA (reference sequence). The V segment lost 6 bases and the J segment 5 bases; nucleotides outside the gene matches: 3. The CDR3 DNA sequence: TGCAGTGCGTGGGACAGGGGGAACAATGAGCAGTTCTTC. Amino acid sequence: CSAWDRGNNEQFF.

Note on this clonotype: Sequence at one end of the junction differs from germline and may be a read error. This sequence joins TRBV5-1 and TRBJ2-3; 11 bases map to TRBD2. The CDR3 spans 16 residues. CDR1 SGHRS and CDR2 YFSETQ come from the germline V gene. DNA of the CDR3: TGTGCCAGCAGCTTGAAACTAGCGGGAGCTGCAGATACGCAGTATTTT. Translated: CASSLKLAGAADTQYF.

This clonotype was seen many times. The V call is TRBV24-1, the J call TRBJ2-2; TRBD2 matches 10 bases. The CDR3 totals 16 residues. The germline V gene has CDR1 KGHDR and CDR2 SFDVKD. After removal of 3 bases from V and 1 base from J, the junction contained 1 base not matched to a gene. CDR3 loop: CATSDPSGRNTGELFF. As DNA, the CDR3 is TGTGCCACCAGTGATCCTAGCGGGAGGAACACCGGGGAGCTGTTTTTT.

This clonotype has at least ten counts. The rearrangement joins TRBV19 to TRBJ2-7, with D perhaps being TRBD1 or TRBD2 (5 bases each). The V gene lost 6 bases and the J gene lost 3 bases, with 15 bases spanning the gap. This CDR3 is 14 amino acids long. Germline CDR1 LNHDA, CDR2 SQIVND (reference sequence). This chain's CDR3 is CASSRGTDIYEQYF. The CDR3 DNA reads TGTGCCAGTAGCAGAGGGACGGACATCTACGAGCAGTACTTC.

This clonotype was seen a few times. The CDR3, as DNA: TGTGCCAGCAGTTATTCGGGGGGCAACACTGGAAACACCATATATTTT. Translating gives CASSYSGGNTGNTIYF. This rearrangement joins TRBV6-2 or TRBV6-3 to TRBJ1-3; a possible D gene is TRBD1 (6 bases). The CDR3 is made up of 16 amino acids. Per germline, CDR1 MNHEY and CDR2 SVGEGT. Trimming shortened V by 3 bases and J by 2 bases, and 14 bases separated the two germline ends.